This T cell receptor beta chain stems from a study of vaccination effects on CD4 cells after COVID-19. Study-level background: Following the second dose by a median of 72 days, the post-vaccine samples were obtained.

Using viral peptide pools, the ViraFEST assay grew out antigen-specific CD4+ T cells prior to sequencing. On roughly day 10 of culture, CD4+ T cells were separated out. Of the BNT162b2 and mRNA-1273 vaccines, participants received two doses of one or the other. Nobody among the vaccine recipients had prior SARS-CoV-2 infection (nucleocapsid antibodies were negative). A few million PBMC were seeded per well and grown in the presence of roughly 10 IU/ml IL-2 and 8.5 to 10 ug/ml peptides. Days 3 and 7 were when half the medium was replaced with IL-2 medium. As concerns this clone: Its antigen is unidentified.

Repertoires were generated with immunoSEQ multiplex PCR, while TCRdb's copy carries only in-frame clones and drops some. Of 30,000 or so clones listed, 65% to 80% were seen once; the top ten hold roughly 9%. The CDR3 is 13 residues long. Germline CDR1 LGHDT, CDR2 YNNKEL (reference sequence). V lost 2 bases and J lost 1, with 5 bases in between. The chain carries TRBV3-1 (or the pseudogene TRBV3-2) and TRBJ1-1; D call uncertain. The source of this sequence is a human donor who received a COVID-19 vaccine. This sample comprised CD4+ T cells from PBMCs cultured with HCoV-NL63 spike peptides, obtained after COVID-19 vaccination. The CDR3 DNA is TGTGCCAGCAGCCAACTAGGGAACACTGAAGCTTTCTTT. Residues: CASSQLGNTEAFF.